Presented here are 19 T cell receptor beta chains from one specimen sequenced in a study of T cell responses to AZD1222 COVID-19 vaccine. This table comes from immunoSEQ multiplex PCR, and its TCRdb copy is limited to in-frame clones, with some not included. This table has fewer than 120,000 clones, 70% to 90% appearing once. Sequenced here: peripheral blood, sampled on day 0 of AZD1222 vaccination. These receptors all come from an adult in good health.

The rearrangement joins TRBV28 to TRBJ1-2; no clear D gene. In germline, CDR1 is MDHEN, CDR2 SYDVKM. The CDR3 loop spans 13 amino acids. V was clipped by 5 bases and J by 4 bases, with 11 bases between them. The CDR3 sequence is CASSPPRVYGYTF. The CDR3 DNA is TGTGCCAGCAGTCCTCCCCGGGTCTATGGCTACACCTTC.

Of note for this clone: One junction end disagrees with the germline gene, perhaps due to a read error. This rearrangement joins TRBV4-3 to TRBJ2-1; D is possibly TRBD1 (6 bases). The length of the CDR3 is 12 residues. Germline V gives CDR1 LGHNA, CDR2 YSLEER. The DNA for the CDR3 is TGCGCCAGCAGCCATCCAGGGGACGAGCAATTCTTC. This codes for CASSHPGDEQFF.

The V call is TRBV15, the J call TRBJ1-4, with a possible D match to TRBD1 (6 bases). Germline CDR1 reads LNHNV; CDR2 reads YYDKDF (reference sequence). This CDR3 is built from 15 residues. V was trimmed by 5 bases and J by 0 bases, leaving 10 bases between them. The CDR3 loop is CATSAGGATNEKLFF. For the CDR3, the DNA is TGTGCCACCAGCGCCGGGGGCGCAACTAATGAAAAACTGTTTTTT.

This chain joins TRBV28 and TRBJ2-7; D not resolved. Germline V gene lookup returns CDR1 MDHEN and CDR2 SYDVKM. CDR3 length: 11 amino acids. V was trimmed by 4 bases and J by 5 bases, leaving 6 bases between them. The CDR3 loop reads CASSSNHEQYF. The CDR3 region has the DNA TGTGCCAGCAGTTCAAACCACGAGCAGTACTTC.

The rearrangement joins TRBV5-8 to TRBJ1-1; 11 bases agree with TRBD1. Looked up from germline, CDR1 is SGHTS and CDR2 is YDEGEE. J gave up 10 bases and V 0 bases, and 11 bases lay outside the gene matches. The CDR3 consists of 16 residues. The CDR3 nucleotides are TGTGCCAGCAGCTTGGCCGGACAGGGGGCTGGATCCGGAGCTTTCTTT. Translation: CASSLAGQGAGSGAFF.

This chain uses TRBV7-2 with TRBJ2-2; D is unclear. Germline V gene sequence: CDR1 SGHTA, CDR2 FQGNSA. The CDR3 is 15 amino acids. The V and J ends lost 1 base and 1 base respectively, with 7 bases between them. The CDR3 loop reads CASSLGAMNTGELFF. CDR3 sequence (DNA): TGTGCCAGCAGCTTAGGGGCAATGAACACCGGGGAGCTGTTTTTT.

The chain is built from TRBV5-4 and TRBJ2-1, with D possibly being TRBD1 or TRBD2 (5 bases each). The CDR3 is made up of 13 amino acids. Germline lookup yields CDR1 SGHNT and CDR2 YYREEE (reference sequence). The V end lost 4 bases, the J end lost 3 bases, and 8 bases lay between the germline ends. The DNA of the CDR3 is TGTGCCAGCAGCGGGGGACGCTACAATGAGCAGTTCTTC. Its protein product is CASSGGRYNEQFF.

In nucleotides, the CDR3 is TGTGCCAGCAGCCAGAGTATTACGGACAGGGGGTATGGCTACACCTTC. It yields the protein CASSQSITDRGYGYTF. The chain combines TRBV3-1 (or the pseudogene TRBV3-2) with TRBJ1-2; 10 nucleotides line up with TRBD1. The V gene's germline CDR1 is LGHDT and CDR2 YNNKEL (reference sequence). J lost 5 bases, V lost 3 bases, and 9 bases had no gene match. The CDR3 is 16 residues long.

The rearrangement joins TRBV4-1 to TRBJ2-7; 11 positions agree with TRBD2. CDR3 length equals 15 residues. Germline CDR1 is MGHRA and CDR2 is YSYEKL. The V and J ends lost 1 base and 4 bases, in that order; junction bases with no gene match: 3. The CDR3 sequence is CASSQGLAGIYEQYF. CDR3 DNA: TGCGCCAGCAGCCAAGGACTAGCGGGGATATACGAGCAGTACTTC.

The V gene is TRBV11-2, the J gene TRBJ1-6; 9 bases agree with TRBD1. Germline V gene sequence: CDR1 SGHAT, CDR2 FQNNGV. There are 16 residues in the CDR3. Unmatched junction bases numbered 8, after V lost 4 bases and J lost 7 bases. The CDR3 bases are TGTGCCAGCAGCTCCTCGGACAGGGGTGTGAATTCACCCCTCCACTTT. This gives the protein CASSSSDRGVNSPLHF. The variable domain in full, completed from reference TRBV11-2 and TRBJ1-6, reads EAGVAQSPRYKIIEKRQSVAFWCNPISGHATLYWYQQILGQGPKLLIQFQNNGVVDDSQLPKDRFSAERLKGVDSTLKIQPAKLEDSAVYLCASSSSDRGVNSPLHFGNGTRLTVT.

CDR3 sequence reads: CASRTGTVNNSPLHF. CDR3 nucleotide sequence: TGTGCCAGCAGGACTGGGACAGTTAATAATTCACCCCTCCACTTT. The chain combines TRBV6-5 with TRBJ1-6; TRBD1 matches 7 bases. This CDR3 comprises 15 residues. The germline V gene has CDR1 MNHEY and CDR2 SVGAGI. J was trimmed by 5 bases and V by 6 bases; bases with no gene match: 7.

The chain recombines TRBV25-1 with TRBJ2-7; D unclear. Germline V CDR1 and CDR2: MGHDK, SYGVNS. With 6 bases removed from V and 0 bases from J, the gap between germline ends came to 6 bases. The CDR3 has 12 residues. The CDR3: CASSKISYEQYF. DNA for the CDR3: TGTGCCAGCAGCAAAATCTCCTACGAGCAGTACTTC.

V and J are TRBV12-2 and TRBJ2-1; the table's D call, TRBD1, has no DNA check behind it. TRBV12-2 is a documented pseudogene. CDR3 size: 18 residues. The CDR3, as DNA: TGTGCAAGTCGCTTAGTTCCATTGGGATCAGACAGGGTCAATGAGCAGTTCTTC. Amino acid sequence: CASRLVPLGSDRVNEQFF.

The rearrangement links TRBV6-1 to TRBJ2-6; D uncertain. Deletions cut 3 bases from V and 0 bases from J, with 6 bases between. This CDR3 comprises 15 residues. Germline-derived CDR1 and CDR2 are MNHNS and SASEGT. The CDR3 loop is CASSDATSGANVLTF. The CDR3 DNA follows: TGTGCCAGCAGTGATGCCACCTCTGGGGCCAACGTCCTGACTTTC.

The chain couples TRBV6-5 to TRBJ1-5; D is uncertain. Germline CDR1 is MNHEY and CDR2 is SVGAGI. This CDR3 has 13 residues. With 8 bases removed from V and 0 bases from J, the gap between germline ends came to 8 bases. The CDR3 DNA sequence: TGTGCCAGCGCCCGGATTAGCAATCAGCCCCAGCATTTT. The encoded protein is CASARISNQPQHF.

The chain joins TRBV10-1 to TRBJ2-3; D not resolved. The CDR3 sequence is 12 residues long. Germline-derived CDR1 and CDR2 are WNHNN and SYGVQD (reference sequence). V dropped 5 bases and J dropped 6 bases, with 9 bases sitting between them. The CDR3 reads CASSQELDTQYF. CDR3 coding DNA: TGCGCCAGCAGTCAGGAGCTGGATACGCAGTATTTT.

V gene TRBV5-1 combines with J gene TRBJ2-4, with 7 nucleotides matching TRBD1. V was clipped by 4 bases and J by 9 bases; unmatched bases: 10. The CDR3 spans 14 residues. Per the germline V gene, CDR1 is SGHRS and CDR2 is YFSETQ. In DNA form, the CDR3 reads TGCGCCAGCAGCACTACGACAGGGTCTAGCATTCAGTACTTC. Its protein product is CASSTTTGSSIQYF.

The gene calls are TRBV5-1 and TRBJ1-4; D unclear. CDR3 length equals 16 residues. Germline CDR1 is SGHRS and CDR2 is YFSETQ. The V end was cut by 4 bases, the J end by 2 bases, with 15 bases between. The CDR3 loop reads CASSIRTASTNEKLFF. CDR3 in DNA: TGCGCCAGCAGCATCAGGACGGCGTCTACTAATGAAAAACTGTTTTTT.

The genes are TRBV24-1 and TRBJ2-7; D remains ambiguous. Trimming shortened V by 3 bases and J by 6 bases, and 11 bases separated the two germline ends. This CDR3 has 13 residues. Germline assignment: CDR1 KGHDR and CDR2 SFDVKD. The CDR3 sequence: CATSDPGKSEQYF. CDR3 DNA: TGTGCCACCAGTGATCCTGGGAAATCCGAGCAGTACTTC.